Presented here are 30 T cell receptor beta chains from one specimen sequenced in a study of T cells after yellow fever vaccination. TCRdb re-called the 5' RACE reads through MiXCR, storing one row per CDR3 protein. This table holds under 600,000 distinct CDR3 sequences, approximately 13% found once. The sample consisted of PBMCs, taken on the day of the yellow fever booster vaccination. The receptors shown here come from a man in his thirties or forties who received the YFV17D yellow fever vaccine.

The chain combines TRBV6-1 with TRBJ2-5, with 9 nucleotides matching TRBD2. This CDR3 spans 14 amino acids. J lost 13 bases, V lost 6 bases, and 15 bases had no gene match. CDR1 and CDR2 from the germline V gene are MNHNS and SASEGT. CDR3 nucleotide sequence: TGTGCCAGCAGAAGAGCGGGAGGTCTTCGTGGTTGGTACTTC. This gives the protein CASRRAGGLRGWYF.

About this clonotype: Mismatch with germline at one junction end may stem from a read error. This chain joins TRBV20-1 and TRBJ2-2; possible D gene TRBD2, 5 bases. Germline V gene data show CDR1 as DFQATT and CDR2 as SNEGSKA (reference sequence). This CDR3 is built from 16 residues. CDR3 sequence reads: CCARDWKRMNTGELFF. Written as DNA, the CDR3 is TGCTGTGCTAGAGATTGGAAGCGGATGAACACCGGGGAGCTGTTTTTT.

This clonotype was picked up a small number of times. This chain joins TRBV20-1 and TRBJ1-5; 7 nucleotides line up with TRBD1. Germline CDR1 reads DFQATT; CDR2 reads SNEGSKA (reference sequence). The CDR3 length is 15 residues. Trimming at V came to 3 bases and at J to 8 bases, leaving 13 bases not matched to a gene. The CDR3 sequence is CSASNLGQPQEPQHF. The CDR3 nucleotides are TGCAGTGCTAGTAATTTGGGACAGCCACAGGAGCCCCAGCATTTT.

This clonotype was observed a few times. The chain has TRBV3-1 and TRBJ2-2; the match to TRBD2 covers 7 bases. V shed 4 bases, J shed 5 bases, and the junction held 7 bases outside the gene matches. Germline loops: CDR1 LGHDT, CDR2 YNNKEL (reference sequence). The CDR3 contains 15 residues. The CDR3 sequence: CASSLRDYGTGELFF. The CDR3 nucleotides are TGTGCCAGCAGCCTACGGGACTACGGTACCGGGGAGCTGTTTTTT.

The J gene is TRBJ2-7, the V gene TRBV7-2; 9 bases match TRBD2. Germline CDR1 SGHTA, CDR2 FQGNSA. The CDR3 is made up of 15 amino acids. V lost 2 bases and J lost 5; bases outside the gene matches: 7. The CDR3 DNA is TGTGCCAGCAGCTTACTAGCGGGGTCCCTTCACGAGCAGTACTTC. Translated, it gives CASSLLAGSLHEQYF.

There are a few counts of this clonotype. The gene calls are TRBV4-2 and TRBJ2-1; unclear D gene. V was trimmed by 1 base and J by 6 bases, leaving 13 bases between them. The CDR3 has 15 residues. Germline V gene lookup returns CDR1 LGHNA and CDR2 YNFKEQ. CDR3 sequence reads: CASSQGSLSANEQFF. CDR3 DNA: TGTGCCAGCAGCCAAGGGTCCCTCTCGGCCAATGAGCAGTTCTTC.

V gene TRBV20-1 combines with J gene TRBJ1-2; D is undetermined. The CDR3 is made up of 10 amino acids. CDR1 is DFQATT, CDR2 SNEGSKA, per germline (reference sequence). The V end was cut by 3 bases, the J end by 8 bases, with 7 bases between. CDR3 region: CSARSEGYTF. In nucleotides, the CDR3 is TGCAGTGCTAGGTCAGAAGGCTACACCTTC.

The rearrangement links TRBV4-3 to TRBJ2-3; D unresolved. This CDR3 is 12 amino acids long. V was clipped by 1 base and J by 8 bases, with 7 bases between them. CDR1 and CDR2 from the germline V gene are LGHNA and YSLEER. CDR3: CASSQGGPTQYF. DNA of the CDR3: TGCGCCAGCAGCCAAGGCGGCCCTACGCAGTATTTT.

This clonotype was seen more than once but under ten times. V is TRBV6-2 or TRBV6-3 and J is TRBJ2-7; D is perhaps TRBD2 (5 bases). V was pared by 7 bases and J by 8 bases, with 27 bases between. This CDR3 is built from 16 residues. CDR1 is MNHEY and CDR2 is SVGEGT in the germline V gene. CDR3 in amino acids: CASNRLVTPGSTKQYF. The CDR3 region has the DNA TGTGCCAGCAACCGGTTAGTAACCCCGGGATCTACGAAGCAGTACTTC.

This chain links TRBV20-1 with TRBJ2-7; 7 bases match TRBD2. Germline lookup yields CDR1 DFQATT and CDR2 SNEGSKA (reference sequence). V lost 2 bases, J lost 6 bases, and 7 bases stayed unmatched. The CDR3 totals 13 residues. The CDR3 sequence is CSARSGLFTEQYF. The CDR3 DNA reads as TGCAGTGCTAGATCGGGACTATTTACCGAGCAGTACTTC.

In its sample, this clonotype was seen a few times. This chain connects TRBV7-2 to TRBJ2-2, with 8 bases matching TRBD1. Looked up from germline, CDR1 is SGHTA and CDR2 is FQGNSA. Trimming took 2 bases from V and 6 from J; bases not matched to a gene: 5. CDR3 length equals 15 residues. This chain's CDR3 is CASSLSPGGSGELFF. The CDR3 DNA is TGTGCCAGCAGCTTATCCCCAGGGGGCTCCGGGGAGCTGTTTTTT. The full variable domain, in which reference TRBV7-2 and TRBJ2-2 provide the parts outside the CDR3, is GAGVSQSPSNKVTEKGKDVELRCDPISGHTALYWYRQSLGQGLEFLIYFQGNSAPDKSGLPSDRFSAERTGGSVSTLTIQRTQQEDSAVYLCASSLSPGGSGELFFGEGSRLTVL.

This clonotype has a handful of counts. The chain links TRBV28 to TRBJ1-4, with D perhaps matching TRBD1 (6 bases). V was cut by 8 bases and J by 2 bases, with 12 bases left in between. The CDR3 length is 14 residues. CDR1 and CDR2 (germline): MDHEN, SYDVKM. The CDR3: CASGGRGTNEKLFF. CDR3 in DNA: TGTGCCAGCGGGGGCAGGGGCACTAATGAAAAACTGTTTTTT.

The chain is built from TRBV20-1 and TRBJ2-7; the match to TRBD2 covers 10 bases. CDR1 is DFQATT, CDR2 SNEGSKA, per germline (reference sequence). The trim removed 0 bases at V and 5 bases at J, leaving 7 bases unmatched. The CDR3 is 15 amino acids. CDR3 protein: CSAREGLALWDEQYF. The CDR3 bases are TGCAGTGCTAGAGAGGGACTAGCGCTATGGGACGAGCAGTACTTC.

This clonotype has a handful of counts. This chain's CDR3 is CASSSNKGADTQYF. DNA of the CDR3: TGTGCCAGCAGCTCCAACAAGGGGGCAGATACGCAGTATTTT. The chain joins TRBV7-3 to TRBJ2-3; a possible D gene is TRBD1 (6 bases). The CDR3 has 14 amino acids. V lost 4 bases to trimming and J lost 4 bases, with 12 bases between them. Per germline, CDR1 SGHTA and CDR2 FQGTGA. Full variable domain (missing parts from reference TRBV7-3 and TRBJ2-3): GAGVSQTPSNKVTEKGKYVELRCDPISGHTALYWYRQSLGQGPEFLIYFQGTGAADDSGLPNDRFFAVRPEGSVSTLKIQRTERGDSAVYLCASSSNKGADTQYFGPGTRLTVL.

The V gene is TRBV27, the J gene TRBJ2-1; D is perhaps TRBD1 (6 bases). The V gene lost 5 bases and the J gene lost 6 bases, with 17 bases spanning the gap. From germline, CDR1 is MNHEY and CDR2 SMNVEV (reference sequence). The CDR3 is made up of 15 amino acids. The CDR3: CASSPGRNRVNEQFF. The DNA of the CDR3 is TGTGCCAGCAGTCCCGGTCGAAACAGGGTCAATGAGCAGTTCTTC.

J is TRBJ1-5 and V is TRBV5-6, with 8 bases fitting TRBD1. The V gene's germline CDR1 is SGHDT and CDR2 YYEEEE. V lost 5 bases, J lost 1 base, and 5 bases stayed unmatched. The CDR3 spans 15 residues. The CDR3 coding sequence is TGTGCCAGCAGACCAGACAGGGGAAGCAATCAGCCCCAGCATTTT. Translation: CASRPDRGSNQPQHF.

This clonotype was seen a handful of times. V and J are TRBV14 and TRBJ2-3; D gene uncertain. The CDR3 runs to 14 residues. Germline-derived CDR1 and CDR2 are SGHDN and FVKESK. V was pared by 2 bases and J by 1 base, with 7 bases between. This CDR3 reads CASSQLEGTDTQYF. Written as DNA, the CDR3 is TGTGCCAGCAGCCAACTAGAAGGCACAGATACGCAGTATTTT.

This clonotype appeared many times. The gene calls are TRBV7-2 and TRBJ2-5; TRBD1 matches at 8 bases. Trimming removed 5 bases from V and 5 bases from J; junction bases left unmatched: 10. CDR3 length equals 15 residues. CDR1 is SGHTA and CDR2 is FQGNSA in the germline V gene. The CDR3 loop is CASSVQGALRETQYF. As DNA, the CDR3 is TGTGCCAGCAGCGTGCAGGGGGCGCTGAGGGAGACCCAGTACTTC.

This clonotype was observed a handful of times. The V and J genes are TRBV14 and TRBJ2-4, with TRBD1 matching 7 bases. The CDR3 sequence is 13 residues long. V gave up 1 base and J gave up 8 bases; unmatched junction bases: 2. Germline CDR1 is SGHDN and CDR2 is FVKESK. The CDR3 spells CASSQGTGDIQYF. The CDR3, as DNA: TGTGCCAGCAGCCAAGGGACAGGTGACATTCAGTACTTC.

The chain employs TRBV7-8 and TRBJ1-6, with a weak D call TRBD1 (5 bases). V lost 2 bases and J 7 bases, leaving 12 bases between the germline ends. The CDR3 spans 15 residues. Germline-derived CDR1 and CDR2 are SGHVS and FQNEAQ. The CDR3: CASSLLAQENSPLHF. CDR3 nucleotides: TGTGCCAGCAGCTTACTCGCACAGGAGAATTCACCCCTCCACTTT.

The rearrangement uses TRBV24-1 and TRBJ2-7; TRBD1 agrees at 10 bases. The germline V gene encodes CDR1 KGHDR and CDR2 SFDVKD. The CDR3 totals 15 residues. V trimming: 3 bases; J trimming: 1 base; junction bases outside the gene matches: 2. CDR3 in amino acids: CATSDPGQGSYEQYF. DNA of the CDR3: TGTGCCACCAGTGATCCGGGACAGGGGTCCTACGAGCAGTACTTC.

This clonotype was observed a few times. The gene calls are TRBV5-6 and TRBJ2-4; D not resolved. Germline CDR1 is SGHDT and CDR2 is YYEEEE. The CDR3 is 13 residues long. V was shortened by 2 bases and J by 8 bases, with 11 bases between the two germline ends. For the CDR3, the DNA is TGTGCCAGCAGCTTTAGGTCCCGGGACATTCAGTACTTC. It encodes CASSFRSRDIQYF.

This clonotype turned up a few times. This chain joins TRBV20-1 and TRBJ1-1; unclear D gene. Trimming took 0 bases from V and 1 from J, leaving 9 bases between them. The length of the CDR3 is 14 residues. The V gene's germline CDR1 is DFQATT and CDR2 SNEGSKA (reference sequence). CDR3 sequence (DNA): TGCAGTGCTAGAGATCCGGACCCGAACACTGAAGCTTTCTTT. It yields the protein CSARDPDPNTEAFF.

The table lists this clonotype with a few counts. The rearrangement joins TRBV27 to TRBJ2-7, with 12 bases lining up with TRBD2. The CDR3 is made up of 14 amino acids. J lost 3 bases, V lost 7 bases, and 4 bases had no gene match. In germline, CDR1 is MNHEY, CDR2 SMNVEV (reference sequence). In nucleotides, the CDR3 is TGTGCCAGCATCCAACTAGCGGGAGGCTACGAGCAGTACTTC. Residues: CASIQLAGGYEQYF.

V and J are TRBV29-1 and TRBJ1-1; D remains ambiguous. Germline assignment: CDR1 SQVTM and CDR2 ANQGSEA. The CDR3 runs to 13 residues. Trimming left V 4 bases short and J 4 bases short, with 13 bases between. The CDR3 region is CSVGYVLGTEAFF. The CDR3 DNA sequence: TGCAGCGTTGGGTACGTTCTGGGCACTGAAGCTTTCTTT.

This clonotype was seen at least ten times. This sequence joins TRBV5-1 and TRBJ2-1, with 10 positions matching TRBD2. Germline V gives CDR1 SGHRS, CDR2 YFSETQ. The CDR3 runs 16 residues. Trimming removed 0 bases from V and 2 bases from J; junction bases left unmatched: 2. The CDR3 coding sequence is TGCGCCAGCAGCTTGGAAGCGGGAGGGCCCTACAATGAGCAGTTCTTC. It codes for CASSLEAGGPYNEQFF.

This clonotype has only a few counts. The chain joins TRBV20-1 to TRBJ2-1; 9 nucleotides match TRBD2. The junction had 19 bases not matched to a gene; V was cut back by 8 bases and J by 2 bases. The germline CDR1 and CDR2 sequences are DFQATT and SNEGSKA (reference sequence). The CDR3 consists of 18 residues. CDR3 nucleotide sequence: TGCAGTCCTTGGGGCGGGAGGGCCGGCCTTGACCCCTACAATGAGCAGTTCTTC. This translates into CSPWGGRAGLDPYNEQFF.

In this sample, this clonotype turned up a few times. The chain employs TRBV28 and TRBJ2-2; D call uncertain. There are 14 residues in the CDR3. Trimming took 7 bases from V and 5 from J, leaving 14 bases between them. Germline CDR1 MDHEN, CDR2 SYDVKM. CDR3: CASNPGFVTGELFF. Here the CDR3 DNA reads TGTGCCAGCAATCCCGGGTTTGTGACCGGGGAGCTGTTTTTT.

Here the CDR3 reads CASSQGGNSYEQYF. The CDR3 coding sequence is TGCGCCAGCAGCCAAGGTGGGAACTCCTACGAGCAGTACTTC. This chain links TRBV4-3 with TRBJ2-7; no firm D call. Trimming cost V 1 base and J 0 bases, with 7 bases left between them. The length of the CDR3 is 14 residues. Germline V gene sequence: CDR1 LGHNA, CDR2 YSLEER.

This clonotype was picked up a small number of times. The CDR3 here is CASSEGQGRGYEQYF. Written as DNA, the CDR3 is TGCGCCAGCAGTGAAGGACAGGGTCGGGGGTACGAGCAGTACTTC. This rearrangement joins TRBV10-1 to TRBJ2-7; 8 positions agree with TRBD1. The CDR3 covers 15 residues. V dropped 3 bases and J dropped 4; count of bases not matched to a gene: 8. Germline loops: CDR1 WNHNN, CDR2 SYGVQD (reference sequence).